The rows below give T cell receptor beta chains drawn from one sample of a study of post-analysis software for immune sequencing data. MiXCR, applied by TCRdb to the PCR reads, yields one record per CDR3 protein. The sample holds 500,000 to 600,000 distinct CDR3 sequences, around 40% seen once. Sequencing was performed on blood. These receptors originate from a girl aged 10-17 years with multiple sclerosis. CDR3s include the opening cysteine and the closing phenylalanine or tryptophan. Each record gives: V gene, J gene, CDR3 protein.

>TRBV12-3/TRBV12-4|TRBJ2-1
CASSTGTYNEQFF
>TRBV5-1|TRBJ2-2
CASSSGHLTNTGELFF
>TRBV7-2|TRBJ2-7
CASRRTGSHEQYF
>TRBV12-3/TRBV12-4|TRBJ2-1
CASSLRGGSTDEQFF
>TRBV4-2|TRBJ1-2
CASSHDSYGYTF
>TRBV5-5|.
CASSLVIGDSDEQYF
>TRBV6-1|TRBJ2-4
CASGGTKVNIQYF
>TRBV12-3/TRBV12-4|TRBJ2-1
CASSRASGEQFF
>TRBV14|TRBJ2-1
CASSPWTGNEQFF
>TRBV6-4|TRBJ2-3
CASSETTTDTQYF
>TRBV7-9|TRBJ2-5
CASSDFRGLAEQETQYF
>TRBV5-1|TRBJ1-1
CASSLSGWMDTEAFF
>TRBV4-1|.
CASSQVPGQSNEQYF
>TRBV12-3/TRBV12-4|TRBJ2-4
CACSYRQGIAQYF
>TRBV4-3|TRBJ2-3
CASSQEVSANTDTQYF
>TRBV10-3|TRBJ2-3
CAVSTSGRSSSTDTQYF
>TRBV5-1|TRBJ2-7
CASSVDRASYEQYF
>TRBV7-2|TRBJ2-1
CASSANLGRDEQFF
>TRBV15|TRBJ1-1
CATSRVRVSEAFF
>TRBV7-6|TRBJ2-1
CASSLERTYNEQFF
>TRBV12-3/TRBV12-4|TRBJ1-2
CASSFEGLGYGYTF
>TRBV2|TRBJ2-3
CASSRTSGGETSTDTQYF
>TRBV6-6|TRBJ2-5
CASSYSTGWTETQYF
>TRBV6-1|.
CASSEPASAKSSYNEQYF
>TRBV12-3/TRBV12-4|TRBJ2-7
CASSLGQRQGDYEQYF
>TRBV6-5|TRBJ1-1
CASRTGHTEAFF
>TRBV12-3/TRBV12-4|TRBJ2-2
CASRVGLPGTGELFF
>TRBV29-1|TRBJ2-5
CSAGRAREGETQYF
>TRBV7-7|TRBJ1-2
CASSRQRNYGYTF
>TRBV29-1|TRBJ2-7
CSVAGVGGGELYEQYF
>TRBV3-1|TRBJ2-3
CASSQGITDTQYF
>TRBV6-1|TRBJ2-4
CAASDLGKNIQYF
>TRBV5-5|TRBJ2-7
CASSLSGTGPYEQYF